The next 22 T cell receptor beta chains were all read from a single sample in a study of somatic mutations in cytotoxic T cells in rheumatoid arthritis. The assay was immunoSEQ multiplex PCR, and TCRdb's table has in-frame clones only and misses some. In the table there are 25,000 to 30,000 clones, 85% to 90% of which are singletons. Sample: CD8+ T cells sorted from blood. The receptors derive from an adult with rheumatoid arthritis.

This clone was observed once. The chain links TRBV27 to TRBJ2-2; TRBD1 aligns across 8 bases. After removal of 6 bases from V and 7 bases from J, the junction contained 7 bases not matched to a gene. Germline lookup yields CDR1 MNHEY and CDR2 SMNVEV (reference sequence). CDR3 length equals 14 residues. Written as DNA, the CDR3 is TGTGCCAGCAGCCTACAGGGGGTTCGCGGGGAGCTGTTTTTT. This gives the protein CASSLQGVRGELFF.

This sequence joins TRBV19 and TRBJ1-1, with D uncertain. Per the germline V gene, CDR1 is LNHDA and CDR2 is SQIVND (reference sequence). Trimming shortened V by 6 bases and J by 5 bases, and 16 bases separated the two germline ends. The CDR3 length is 14 residues. CDR3 coding DNA: TGTGCCAGTAGATTGGGCCCGGGTTTGACTGAAGCTTTCTTT. The encoded protein is CASRLGPGLTEAFF.

The chain uses TRBV7-9 and TRBJ2-3, with D maybe TRBD2 (5 bases). This CDR3 region has 16 residues. Trimming removed 1 base from V and 3 bases from J, with 14 bases in between. Germline CDR1 SEHNR, CDR2 FQNEAQ (reference sequence). CDR3 nucleotide sequence: TGTGCCAGCAGCTTAGAAGAGGGTATGGAAACAGATACGCAGTATTTT. Its protein is CASSLEEGMETDTQYF.

This chain connects TRBV9 to TRBJ2-1; tentative D call: TRBD2 (6 bases). The CDR3 sequence is 12 residues long. Trimming pared 3 bases from V and 7 bases from J, leaving 8 bases between. Germline CDR1 reads SGDLS; CDR2 reads YYNGEE. CDR3 in DNA: TGTGCCAGCAGCGGGAGGGAAAATGAGCAGTTCTTC. Protein sequence: CASSGRENEQFF.

Worth noting for this clone: Because the CDR3's place on the DNA is in doubt, the DNA is left out and the CDR3 is given as listed by TCRdb. The rearrangement joins TRBV28 to TRBJ2-7; the D call TRBD1 from the table was never checked on the DNA. From germline, CDR1 is MDHEN and CDR2 SYDVKM. Counting both end residues, the CDR3 totals 13 amino acids. The CDR3 protein is CASSSSDSYEQYF.

The chain combines TRBV5-1 with TRBJ2-1; TRBD2 agrees at 11 bases. CDR1 and CDR2 (germline): SGHRS, YFSETQ. The trim removed 2 bases at V and 6 bases at J, leaving 7 bases unmatched. The CDR3 extends over 16 amino acids. The CDR3 DNA reads TGCGCCAGCAGCTTCATAGCGGGAGGGCGGTCCAATGAGCAGTTCTTC. Protein sequence: CASSFIAGGRSNEQFF.

This clone was counted between two and nine times. V gene TRBV5-4 combines with J gene TRBJ2-7, with 10 bases aligning to TRBD1. The CDR3 totals 14 residues. Per germline, CDR1 SGHNT and CDR2 YYREEE (reference sequence). V lost 3 bases and J lost 4; bases outside the gene matches: 4. CDR3 sequence reads: CASSWGTGDYEQYF. The DNA of the CDR3 is TGTGCCAGCAGCTGGGGGACAGGGGATTACGAGCAGTACTTC. Filled out from reference TRBV5-4 and TRBJ2-7, the complete variable domain reads ETGVTQSPTHLIKTRGQQVTLRCSSQSGHNTVSWYQQALGQGPQFIFQYYREEENGRGNFPPRFSGLQFPNYSSELNVNALELDDSALYLCASSWGTGDYEQYFGPGTRLTVT.

J is TRBJ2-7 and V is TRBV15, with D possibly TRBD2 on 6 matching bases. CDR1 is LNHNV, CDR2 YYDKDF, per germline (reference sequence). The CDR3 contains 16 residues. Trimming removed 0 bases at V and 3 bases at J, with 15 bases between. Written as DNA, the CDR3 is TGTGCCACCAGCAGAGATGAGGGCGGGGAGATCTACGAGCAGTACTTC. It translates to CATSRDEGGEIYEQYF.

The CDR3 protein is CASSLDLLGGGETQYF. The CDR3 DNA reads as TGTGCCAGCAGCTTAGACCTTCTCGGCGGGGGGGAGACCCAGTACTTC. The gene calls are TRBV7-2 and TRBJ2-5, with 8 bases matching TRBD2. CDR3 length: 16 residues. V was pared by 1 base and J by 5 bases, with 9 bases of the junction left unmatched. Germline V gene data show CDR1 as SGHTA and CDR2 as FQGNSA.

The gene calls are TRBV7-9 and TRBJ2-1, with D possibly being TRBD2 (5 bases). V was pared by 10 bases and J by 7 bases, with 17 bases between. CDR1 is SEHNR, CDR2 FQNEAQ, per germline (reference sequence). This CDR3 is 13 amino acids long. CDR3 protein: CATWPGGGNEQFF. As DNA, the CDR3 is TGTGCCACCTGGCCTGGCGGAGGTAATGAGCAGTTCTTC.

The gene calls are TRBV7-2 and TRBJ1-5, with D perhaps TRBD1 (6 bases). Germline V lookup: CDR1 SGHTA, CDR2 FQGNSA. Trimming stripped 5 bases from V and 3 bases from J, with 14 bases between. The CDR3 runs to 15 residues. CDR3 bases: TGTGCCAGCAGCCCGGACAGAAGCCTCAATCAGCCCCAGCATTTT. Its protein is CASSPDRSLNQPQHF.

The chain uses TRBV7-9 and TRBJ2-7; D possibly corresponds to TRBD2 (6 bases). The CDR3 consists of 13 residues. The ends were cut back, 5 bases at V and 3 bases at J, with 11 bases in the middle. Germline V CDR1 and CDR2: SEHNR, FQNEAQ (reference sequence). The CDR3 bases are TGTGCCAGCAGCCCTGGACTACTCTACGAGCAGTACTTC. Amino acids: CASSPGLLYEQYF.

The chain joins TRBV29-1 to TRBJ2-7; 10 bases are a match to TRBD2. V lost 4 bases to trimming and J lost 2 bases; unmatched junction nucleotides: 2. The CDR3 covers 13 residues. Per germline, CDR1 SQVTM and CDR2 ANQGSEA. The CDR3 spells CSVALAGTYEQYF. CDR3 sequence (DNA): TGCAGCGTTGCACTAGCGGGGACCTACGAGCAGTACTTC.

This clone is a singleton in its sample. This chain joins TRBV10-2 and TRBJ1-2, with 9 nucleotides matching TRBD1. Germline CDR1 WSHSY, CDR2 SAAADI. The J segment lost 7 bases and the V segment lost 2 bases, leaving 14 bases of the junction unmatched. This CDR3 has 17 residues. The CDR3 sequence: CASSETGGASLESGYTF. In DNA form, the CDR3 reads TGCGCCAGCAGTGAGACAGGGGGCGCGAGCCTGGAGAGTGGCTACACCTTC.

The chain joins TRBV4-1 to TRBJ1-2; no clear D gene. Trimming removed 2 bases from V and 8 bases from J, with 9 bases in between. The germline V gene encodes CDR1 MGHRA and CDR2 YSYEKL. The CDR3 totals 12 residues. The CDR3 spells CASSQHPGGYTF. The CDR3 DNA is TGCGCCAGCAGCCAACACCCTGGAGGCTACACCTTC.

The CDR3 nucleotides read TGTGCCAGCAGTGAAGCATGGAAACTGTTTTTT. Translation gives CASSEAWKLFF. This sequence joins TRBV6-1 and TRBJ1-4; unclear D gene. Germline CDR1 MNHNS, CDR2 SASEGT. The ends were cut back, 0 bases at V and 11 bases at J, with 4 bases in the middle. There are 11 residues in the CDR3.

J is TRBJ2-1 and V is TRBV6-1; D perhaps matches TRBD1 (5 bases). Germline V gene sequence: CDR1 MNHNS, CDR2 SASEGT. The CDR3 is made up of 15 amino acids. V was cut by 2 bases and J by 8 bases, with 16 bases left in between. As DNA, the CDR3 is TGTGCCAGCAGTGAAAACCCGTGGGGCGCAGATGAGCAGTTCTTC. It is translated as CASSENPWGADEQFF.

This clone came up a few times. This chain links TRBV7-9 with TRBJ2-7; 8 nucleotides align to TRBD2. This CDR3 is 17 amino acids long. Germline CDR1 SEHNR, CDR2 FQNEAQ (reference sequence). V shed 5 bases, J shed 2 bases, and the junction held 14 bases outside the gene matches. CDR3 in amino acids: CASSTDGRDTTTYEQYF. The CDR3 DNA follows: TGTGCCAGCAGCACGGACGGGAGGGACACCACAACCTACGAGCAGTACTTC.

V is TRBV11-2 and J is TRBJ2-1; D unresolved. V was pared by 1 base and J by 6 bases, with 1 base between. Germline CDR1 is SGHAT and CDR2 is FQNNGV. There are 11 residues in the CDR3. The CDR3: CASSLVNEQFF. In DNA form, the CDR3 reads TGTGCCAGCAGCTTAGTCAATGAGCAGTTCTTC.

This clone showed up just once. This chain uses TRBV7-9 with TRBJ1-2; D perhaps matches TRBD1 (5 bases). Germline CDR1 and CDR2: SEHNR and FQNEAQ (reference sequence). The CDR3 runs 15 residues. The ends were cut back, 5 bases at V and 6 bases at J, with 19 bases in the middle. CDR3 sequence (DNA): TGTGCCAGCAGCGGAGACAGTCCCAACTATGATGGCTACACCTTC. Protein sequence: CASSGDSPNYDGYTF. Combining the CDR3 with reference TRBV7-9 and TRBJ1-2 gives the whole variable domain DTGVSQNPRHKITKRGQNVTFRCDPISEHNRLYWYRQTLGQGPEFLTYFQNEAQLEKSRLLSDRFSAERPKGSFSTLEIQRTEQGDSAMYLCASSGDSPNYDGYTFGSGTRLTVV.

V and J are TRBV7-9 and TRBJ2-2; 11 positions agree with TRBD2. With V trimmed by 4 bases and J by 7 bases, 8 bases remained unmatched. The CDR3 runs 16 residues. CDR1 is SEHNR, CDR2 FQNEAQ, per germline (reference sequence). The CDR3 loop reads CASSYSTSGIHGELFF. The CDR3 coding sequence is TGTGCCAGCAGCTATTCGACTAGCGGGATTCACGGGGAGCTGTTTTTT.

This chain joins TRBV7-9 and TRBJ2-7, with D hard to call. V was shortened by 1 base and J by 4 bases, with 5 bases between the two germline ends. CDR3 length: 12 amino acids. Per the germline V gene, CDR1 is SEHNR and CDR2 is FQNEAQ (reference sequence). CDR3 coding DNA: TGTGCCAGCAGCTTAGGGCGATACGAGCAGTACTTC. Translating it yields CASSLGRYEQYF.